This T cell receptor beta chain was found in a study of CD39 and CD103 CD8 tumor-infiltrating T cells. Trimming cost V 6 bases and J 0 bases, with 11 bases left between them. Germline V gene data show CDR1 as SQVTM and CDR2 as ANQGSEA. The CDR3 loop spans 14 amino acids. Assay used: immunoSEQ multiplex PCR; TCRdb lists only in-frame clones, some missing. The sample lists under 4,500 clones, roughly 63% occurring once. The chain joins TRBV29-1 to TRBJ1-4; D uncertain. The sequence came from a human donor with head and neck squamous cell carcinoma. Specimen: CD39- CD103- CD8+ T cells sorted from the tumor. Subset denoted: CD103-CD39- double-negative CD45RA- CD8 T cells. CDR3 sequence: CSVTGGATNEKLFF. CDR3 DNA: TGCAGCGTAACCGGCGGGGCAACTAATGAAAAACTGTTTTTT.